These 14 T cell receptor beta chains share one sample of origin, sequenced in a study of tumor-infiltrating lymphocytes in primary liver carcinoma. The investigators made TCR beta cDNA from approximately 510 ng total RNA, using a constant-region primer. Amplification in three nested multiplex PCR rounds with slightly modified ARM-PCR gave rise to TCR beta libraries. With TRBV1-TRBV30 forward primers and a C-beta reverse primer, the first two PCR rounds were run for nine to eleven cycles each. Using its own MiXCR run on the multiplex PCR reads, TCRdb lists one record per CDR3 protein. The table includes about 84,000 distinct CDR3 sequences, 72% detected once. Joint extraction of RNA and DNA used about 17-32 mg of bulk tissue that was unsorted. The sample was liver tumor tissue from sampling region 1. Subset meaning: tumor region T1, superior pole. The source of these receptors is a man aged 35-49 years with primary liver carcinoma and hepatitis B virus infection.

The chain carries TRBV6-5 and TRBJ1-2; perhaps TRBD1 as D (5 bases). V was trimmed by 6 bases and J by 10 bases, leaving 27 bases between them. CDR3 size: 16 residues. Germline values: CDR1 MNHEY, CDR2 SVGAGI. The CDR3 DNA reads TGTGCCAGCAGCCCCCACGGCCGGGACGGTAACTATAACTACACCTTC. Amino acid sequence: CASSPHGRDGNYNYTF.

As for this clonotype: An end of the junction does not agree with germline; a read error may underlie this. The rearrangement links TRBV4-2 to TRBJ2-2; D remains ambiguous. The CDR3 spans 15 residues. Germline CDR1 LGHNA, CDR2 YNFKEQ. The CDR3 is CASSQGLGNTGELFF. The CDR3 region has the DNA TGTGCCAGTAGCCAAGGGCTGGGAAACACCGGGGAGCTGTTTTTT.

Concerning this clonotype itself: Its ends do not fully match the called genes, so a read error is possible. The chain is built from TRBV6-1 and TRBJ2-7, with D uncertain. This CDR3 is built from 13 residues. Per germline, CDR1 MNHNS and CDR2 SASEGT. The CDR3 loop is CACSEWVFHEQYF. The CDR3 region has the DNA TGTGCCTGCAGTGAATGGGTTTTCCATGAGCAGTACTTC.

As for this clonotype: The junction departs from the called germline gene at one end, perhaps through a read error. The CDR3 bases are TGTGCTAGCACTTCCCCGGTACAGGGGGCTGGTGAGCAGTTCTTC. This sequence encodes CASTSPVQGAGEQFF. V usage is TRBV28 and J usage is TRBJ2-1, with TRBD1 matching 9 bases. This CDR3 spans 15 amino acids. Germline assignment: CDR1 MDHEN and CDR2 SYDVKM.

To note about this clonotype: The CDR3 ends on some other residue instead of the conserved phenylalanine or tryptophan, so this is likely a read error. The chain carries TRBV4-1 and TRBJ2-1; no clear D gene. Per the germline V gene, CDR1 is MGHRA and CDR2 is YSYEKL. The CDR3 is 12 amino acids. CDR3 bases: TGCTCCAGCAGCCAGACACCAAATGAGCAGTTCTCC. Translated, it gives CSSSQTPNEQFS.

The J gene is TRBJ1-5, the V gene TRBV10-3; D ambiguous. This CDR3 is built from 15 residues. V was trimmed by 2 bases and J by 5 bases, leaving 13 bases between them. Germline V gene lookup returns CDR1 ENHRY and CDR2 SYGVKD. As DNA, the CDR3 is TGTGCCATCAGTGAGGCAGAACAAGAATATCAGCCCCAGCATTTT. This gives the protein CAISEAEQEYQPQHF.

The V gene is TRBV4-1, the J gene TRBJ2-3; tentative D call: TRBD1 (5 bases). Trimming shortened V by 0 bases and J by 4 bases, and 17 bases separated the two germline ends. The CDR3 is 17 amino acids. Germline V CDR1 and CDR2: MGHRA, YSYEKL. CDR3: CASSQEYRRGVADTQYF. CDR3 in DNA: TGCGCCAGCAGCCAAGAGTACAGGCGAGGTGTGGCAGATACGCAGTATTTT.

This clonotype showed up many times. V usage is TRBV12-3 or TRBV12-4 and J usage is TRBJ2-4, with 12 bases lining up with TRBD1. This CDR3 comprises 14 residues. V shed 6 bases and J 6 bases; nucleotides not matched to a gene: 3. In DNA, the CDR3 is TGTGCCAGCAGAGGGACAGGGGGCGCAAACATTCAGTACTTC. It yields the protein CASRGTGGANIQYF.

This clonotype has only one observation. One end of the junction varies from germline; a read error may be responsible. The gene calls are TRBV12-3 or TRBV12-4 and TRBJ2-7, with 8 bases matching TRBD1. The CDR3 is 15 amino acids. CDR3 in amino acids: CVSNRTGGLSYEQYF. CDR3 nucleotides: TGTGTCAGCAACCGTACAGGGGGGTTGTCCTACGAGCAGTACTTC.

The chain is built from TRBV10-3 and TRBJ2-3; unclear D gene. TRBJ1-5 matches the DNA end more closely, so the J call is doubtful. Germline CDR1 and CDR2: ENHRY and SYGVKD. CDR3 size: 11 residues. DNA for the CDR3: TGTGCCACTCTGCTAGGAGATATGCAGCATTTT. This encodes CATLLGDMQHF.

Worth noting for this clonotype: One junction end disagrees with the germline gene, perhaps due to a read error. The V call is TRBV4-1, the J call TRBJ1-6, with 9 bases lining up with TRBD1. Germline lookup yields CDR1 MGHRA and CDR2 YSYEKL. The CDR3 runs 16 residues. CDR3 in amino acids: CASSQDWDRDSSPLHF. CDR3 coding DNA: TGCGCTAGCAGCCAAGATTGGGACAGGGACAGTTCACCCCTCCACTTT.

V gene TRBV10-3 combines with J gene TRBJ2-7; possibly TRBD1 or TRBD2 for D (6 bases each). Per germline, CDR1 ENHRY and CDR2 SYGVKD. Trimming removed 8 bases from V and 6 bases from J, with 29 bases in between. CDR3 length: 17 residues. CDR3 loop: CAICALPAGQGFGEQYF. The CDR3 nucleotides read TGTGCCATCTGTGCCCTTCCCGCGGGGCAGGGGTTCGGCGAGCAGTACTTC.

The chain links TRBV6-2 or TRBV6-3 to TRBJ2-1; D tentatively reads TRBD1 or TRBD2 (5 bases each). This CDR3 is built from 15 residues. Germline V gene lookup returns CDR1 MNHEY and CDR2 SVGEGT. With 2 bases removed from V and 4 bases from J, the gap between germline ends came to 12 bases. CDR3 region: CASSYVGTLYNEQFF. The CDR3 DNA reads TGTGCCAGCAGTTACGTTGGGACGCTTTACAATGAGCAGTTCTTC.

With respect to this clonotype: A much larger clone is a single base away; this may be a read error. The chain couples TRBV5-1 to TRBJ1-1; D is undetermined. Trimming cost V 0 bases and J 0 bases, with 12 bases left between them. Per germline, CDR1 SGHRS and CDR2 YFSETQ. There are 16 residues in the CDR3. The CDR3: CASSLAVGHLNTEAFF. The CDR3 DNA is TGCGCCAGCAGCTTGGCGGTCGGGCACCTGAACACTGAAGCTTTCTTT.